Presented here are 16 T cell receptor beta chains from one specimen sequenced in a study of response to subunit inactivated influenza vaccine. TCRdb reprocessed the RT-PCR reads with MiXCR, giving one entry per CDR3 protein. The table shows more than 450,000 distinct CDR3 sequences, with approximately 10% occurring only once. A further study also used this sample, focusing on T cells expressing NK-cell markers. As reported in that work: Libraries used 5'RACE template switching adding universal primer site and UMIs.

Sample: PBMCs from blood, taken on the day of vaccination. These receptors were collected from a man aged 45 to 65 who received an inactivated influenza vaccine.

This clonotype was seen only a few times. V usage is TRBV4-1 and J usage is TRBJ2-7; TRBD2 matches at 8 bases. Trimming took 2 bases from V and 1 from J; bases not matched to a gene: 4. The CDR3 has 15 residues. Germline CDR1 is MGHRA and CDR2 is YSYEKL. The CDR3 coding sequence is TGCGCCAGCAGCCAACGGGGGGGGGTATCCTACGAGCAGTACTTC. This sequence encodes CASSQRGGVSYEQYF.

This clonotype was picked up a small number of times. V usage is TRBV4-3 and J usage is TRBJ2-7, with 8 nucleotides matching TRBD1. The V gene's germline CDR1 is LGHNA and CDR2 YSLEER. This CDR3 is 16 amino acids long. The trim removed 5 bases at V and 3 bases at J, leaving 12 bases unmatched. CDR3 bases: TGCGCCAGCAGCTTGGAGCGACAGGGGCCTTACTACGAGCAGTACTTC. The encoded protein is CASSLERQGPYYEQYF.

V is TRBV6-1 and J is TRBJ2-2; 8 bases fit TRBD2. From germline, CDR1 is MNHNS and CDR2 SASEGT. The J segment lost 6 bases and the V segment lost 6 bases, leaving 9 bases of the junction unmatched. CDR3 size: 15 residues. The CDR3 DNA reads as TGTGCCAGCAGCGGGGGGGGACAAGGGGCCGGGGAGCTGTTTTTT. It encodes CASSGGGQGAGELFF.

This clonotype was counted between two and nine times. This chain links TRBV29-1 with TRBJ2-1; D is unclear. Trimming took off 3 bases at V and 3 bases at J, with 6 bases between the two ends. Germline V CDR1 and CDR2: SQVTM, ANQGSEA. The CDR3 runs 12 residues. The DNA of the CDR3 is TGCAGCGTTGAGCTCCGCTACAATGAGCAGTTCTTC. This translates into CSVELRYNEQFF.

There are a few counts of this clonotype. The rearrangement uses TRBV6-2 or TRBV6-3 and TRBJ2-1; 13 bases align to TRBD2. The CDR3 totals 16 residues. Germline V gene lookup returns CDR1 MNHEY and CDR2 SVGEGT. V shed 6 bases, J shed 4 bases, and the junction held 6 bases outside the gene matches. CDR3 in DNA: TGTGCCAGCAGACCCGCGGGACTAGCGGGGTACAATGAGCAGTTCTTC. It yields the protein CASRPAGLAGYNEQFF.

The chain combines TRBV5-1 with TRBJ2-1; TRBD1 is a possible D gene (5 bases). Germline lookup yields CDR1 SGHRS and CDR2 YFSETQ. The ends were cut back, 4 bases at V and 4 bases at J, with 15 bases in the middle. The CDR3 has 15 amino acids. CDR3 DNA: TGCGCCAGCAGCCTGACCTGGGGCCCATACAATGAGCAGTTCTTC. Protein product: CASSLTWGPYNEQFF.

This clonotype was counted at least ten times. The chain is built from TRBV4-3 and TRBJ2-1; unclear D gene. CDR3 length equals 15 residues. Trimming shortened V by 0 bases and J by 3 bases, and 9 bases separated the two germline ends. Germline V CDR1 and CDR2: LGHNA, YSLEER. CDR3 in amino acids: CASSQDWSVYNEQFF. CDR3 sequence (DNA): TGCGCCAGCAGCCAAGATTGGTCCGTCTACAATGAGCAGTTCTTC.

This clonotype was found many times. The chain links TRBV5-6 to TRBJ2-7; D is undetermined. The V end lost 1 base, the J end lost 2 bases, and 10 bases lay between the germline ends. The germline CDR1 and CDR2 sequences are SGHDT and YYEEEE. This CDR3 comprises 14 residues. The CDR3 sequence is CASSLTDGTYEQYF. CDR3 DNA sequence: TGTGCCAGCAGCTTGACGGACGGAACCTACGAGCAGTACTTC.

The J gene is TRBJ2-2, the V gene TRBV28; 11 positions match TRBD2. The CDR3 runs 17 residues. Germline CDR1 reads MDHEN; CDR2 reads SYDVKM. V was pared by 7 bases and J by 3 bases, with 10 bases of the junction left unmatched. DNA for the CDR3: TGTGCCAGCACCACCAGGACTAGCGGGTCATACACCGGGGAGCTGTTTTTT. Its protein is CASTTRTSGSYTGELFF.

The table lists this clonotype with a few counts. CDR3 region: CASNPGTDNTEAFF. As DNA, the CDR3 is TGTGCCAGCAATCCCGGGACAGACAACACTGAAGCTTTCTTT. This chain links TRBV12-3 or TRBV12-4 with TRBJ1-1, with 7 bases identical to TRBD1. V lost 7 bases to trimming and J lost 2 bases; unmatched junction nucleotides: 7. The CDR3 is 14 residues long.

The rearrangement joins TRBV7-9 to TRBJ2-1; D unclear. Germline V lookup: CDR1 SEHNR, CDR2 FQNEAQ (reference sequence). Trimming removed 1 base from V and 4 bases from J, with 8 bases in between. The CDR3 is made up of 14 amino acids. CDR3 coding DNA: TGTGCCAGCAGCTTAGAATACAGATACAATGAGCAGTTCTTC. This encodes CASSLEYRYNEQFF.

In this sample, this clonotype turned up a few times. The CDR3 is CASSISETQYF. For the CDR3, the DNA is TGTGCCAGTAGTATATCCGAGACCCAGTACTTC. V is TRBV19 and J is TRBJ2-5; D gene unclear. Trimming shortened V by 2 bases and J by 5 bases, and 3 bases separated the two germline ends. This CDR3 is 11 amino acids long. Germline loops: CDR1 LNHDA, CDR2 SQIVND (reference sequence).

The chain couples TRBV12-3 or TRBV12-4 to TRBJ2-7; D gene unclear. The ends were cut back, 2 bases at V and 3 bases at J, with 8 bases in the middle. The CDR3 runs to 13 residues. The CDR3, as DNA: TGTGCCAGCAGTTTAAAAACGGGCTACGAGCAGTACTTC. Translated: CASSLKTGYEQYF.

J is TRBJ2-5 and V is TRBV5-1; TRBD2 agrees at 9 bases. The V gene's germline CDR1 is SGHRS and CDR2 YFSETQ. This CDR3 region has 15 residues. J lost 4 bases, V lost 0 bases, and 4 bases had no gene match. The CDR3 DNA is TGCGCCAGCAGCTTGGACGGACTAGCGTTAGAGACCCAGTACTTC. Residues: CASSLDGLALETQYF.

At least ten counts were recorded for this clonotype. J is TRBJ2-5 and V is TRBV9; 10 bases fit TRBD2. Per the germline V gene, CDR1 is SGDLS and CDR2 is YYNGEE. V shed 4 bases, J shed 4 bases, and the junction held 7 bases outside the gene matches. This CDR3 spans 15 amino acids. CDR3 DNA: TGTGCCAGCAGCCCCAGAGGACTAGCGGTAGAGACCCAGTACTTC. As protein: CASSPRGLAVETQYF.

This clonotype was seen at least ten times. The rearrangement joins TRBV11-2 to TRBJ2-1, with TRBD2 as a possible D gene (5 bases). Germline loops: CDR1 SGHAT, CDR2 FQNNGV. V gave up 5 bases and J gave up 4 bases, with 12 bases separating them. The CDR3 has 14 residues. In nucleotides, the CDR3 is TGTGCCAGCAGCCTGACAACGGGGTACAATGAGCAGTTCTTC. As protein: CASSLTTGYNEQFF.